Listed below are T cell receptor beta chains from one sample, sequenced in a study of CD8+ T cells in alopecia areata. The assay was immunoSEQ multiplex PCR, and TCRdb's table has in-frame clones only and misses some. The sample records more than 150,000 clones, 60% to 70% being singletons. The sample was CD4+ T cells sorted from blood, taken at week 4, from a patient treated with tofacitinib. The receptors come from a human donor with alopecia areata. Each CDR3 is given with its conserved first and last residue. A D gene is named only where the DNA matches it firmly. A row's size may be missing; if present it is once, few, many or a size class.

>TRBJ2-3|few|TRBV5-4|.
CASSRDSSLDTQYF
TGTGCCAGCAGCAGGGACTCAAGTCTCGATACGCAGTATTTT
>TRBJ2-1|few|TRBV7-2|TRBD2
CASSLAFSGGYNEQFF
TGTGCCAGCAGCTTAGCTTTCAGCGGGGGCTACAATGAGCAGTTCTTC
>TRBJ2-7|.|TRBV2|TRBD1
CASSDDPGTEKYEQYF
TGTGCCAGCAGTGATGACCCCGGGACAGAGAAGTACGAGCAGTACTTC
>TRBJ1-6|.|TRBV5-4|.
CASSLMEGPASVSPLHF
TGTGCCAGCAGCTTGATGGAAGGGCCGGCCTCGGTTTCACCCCTCCACTTT
>TRBJ1-3|.|TRBV30|.
CAWSVGNTIYF
TGTGCCTGGAGTGTTGGAAACACCATATATTTT
>TRBJ1-1|.|TRBV7-2|TRBD1
CASSLARQGYTEAFF
TGTGCCAGCAGCTTAGCGAGACAGGGGTACACTGAAGCTTTCTTT
>TRBJ1-2|.|TRBV30|.
CAWEERTNYGYTF
TGTGCCTGGGAAGAGAGAACTAACTATGGCTACACCTTC
>TRBJ1-5|.|TRBV2|TRBD1
CASTRTGGDQPQHF
TGTGCCAGCACTAGGACAGGGGGCGATCAGCCCCAGCATTTT
>TRBJ1-1|.|TRBV6-5|TRBD1
CASSRQGAGGTEAFF
TGTGCCAGCAGCCGACAGGGGGCCGGGGGCACTGAAGCTTTCTTT
>TRBJ1-3|.|TRBV5-1|.
CASSYQGGSGNTIYF
TGCGCCAGCAGCTACCAGGGAGGCTCTGGAAACACCATATATTTT
>TRBJ1-3|.|TRBV30|.
CAWQTESSGNTIYF
TGTGCCTGGCAGACGGAGAGCTCTGGAAACACCATATATTTT
>TRBJ1-6|.|TRBV30|.
CAWSVRGGGSPLHF
TGTGCCTGGAGTGTACGTGGGGGAGGGTCACCCCTCCACTTT
>TRBJ2-1|.|TRBV4-1|TRBD2
CASSPGLAGIYNEQFF
TGCGCCAGCAGCCCGGGGCTAGCGGGGATCTACAATGAGCAGTTCTTC
>TRBJ1-4|few|TRBV4-3|TRBD1
CASSSRFPPRQGSEKLFF
TGCGCCAGCAGCTCTAGGTTCCCGCCGCGACAGGGATCGGAAAAACTGTTTTTT
>TRBJ1-5|.|TRBV2|.
CASCREAGDRQPQHF
TGTGCCAGCTGTCGCGAGGCAGGAGACAGGCAGCCCCAGCATTTT
>TRBJ1-4|.|TRBV21-1|.
CASSATGYRNEKLFF
TGTGCCAGCAGCGCAACGGGGTATCGTAATGAAAAACTGTTTTTT
>TRBJ2-7|.|TRBV7-8|.
CASSEGAGGQYF
TGTGCCAGCAGCGAAGGAGCGGGTGGGCAGTACTTC
>TRBJ2-7|.|TRBV4-2|TRBD2
CASSRLGGAPGNEQYF
TGTGCCAGCAGCCGCCTCGGGGGGGCTCCAGGGAACGAGCAGTACTTC
>TRBJ1-3|few|TRBV4-1|.
CASSRGGIVLSGNTIYF
TGCGCCAGCAGCCGGGGTGGGATAGTTCTCTCGGGAAACACCATATATTTT
>TRBJ2-1|medium-sized|TRBV27|TRBD1
CASSLSGQGELF
TGTGCCAGCAGTTTATCTGGACAGGGGGAACTCTTC
>TRBJ1-2|.|TRBV5-1|.
CASSFSSLDYGYTF
TGCGCCAGCAGCTTCTCCAGTTTGGACTATGGCTACACCTTC
>TRBJ2-2|.|TRBV2|TRBD1
CASSPSGTGNTGELFF
TGTGCCAGCAGCCCTTCCGGGACAGGGAACACCGGGGAGCTGTTTTTT
>TRBJ1-6|.|TRBV4-1|.
CASSGEDAPLHF
TGCGCCAGCAGCGGGGAGGATGCACCCCTCCACTTT
>TRBJ2-5|.|TRBV30|TRBD2
CAGNSSGAPQETQYF
TGTGCCGGAAACTCTAGCGGGGCACCGCAAGAGACCCAGTACTTC
>TRBJ2-1|few|TRBV30|.
CAWGRTLALTSHNEQFF
TGTGCCTGGGGAAGAACGCTAGCCTTAACGTCCCACAATGAGCAGTTCTTC
>TRBJ2-3|.|TRBV2|.
CASSRGLPSTDTQYF
TGTGCCAGCAGCCGCGGACTACCTAGCACAGATACGCAGTATTTT
>TRBJ1-6|few|TRBV7-2|.
CASSRPYSPLHF
TGTGCCAGCAGCAGACCTTATTCACCCCTCCACTTT
>TRBJ2-5|.|TRBV13|.
CASSLTGLRGQETQYF
TGTGCCAGCAGCTTAACCGGGCTTCGGGGACAAGAGACCCAGTACTTC
>TRBJ2-1|.|TRBV25-1|.
CASSAYNEQFF
TGTGCCAGCAGTGCATACAATGAGCAGTTCTTC
>TRBJ1-6|.|TRBV6-6|TRBD1
CASSSRDRDSPLHF
TGTGCCAGCAGTTCCCGGGACAGGGATTCACCCCTCCACTTT
>TRBJ1-1|.|TRBV30|.
CAWSVKGRRVVNTEAFF
TGTGCCTGGAGTGTAAAGGGGCGGAGGGTGGTGAACACTGAAGCTTTCTTT
>TRBJ2-3|.|TRBV5-1|.
CASSVLEPDTQYF
TGCGCCAGCAGTGTCCTGGAGCCAGATACGCAGTATTTT
>TRBJ2-7|.|TRBV5-1|.
CASSLGGRGFYEQYF
TGCGCCAGCAGCTTGGGTGGCAGGGGATTCTACGAGCAGTACTTC
>TRBJ2-7|.|TRBV28|.
CASSPTTYSRPSSYEQYF
TGTGCCAGCAGCCCGACGACCTACAGCCGTCCTAGCTCCTACGAGCAGTACTTC
>TRBJ2-4|.|TRBV27|.
CASRSSGGHGDIQYF
TGTGCCAGCAGATCCTCCGGGGGCCACGGAGACATTCAGTACTTC
>TRBJ2-7|.|TRBV30|.
CAWSVLSPPLGEQYF
TGTGCCTGGAGTGTACTCAGCCCCCCCCTCGGCGAGCAGTACTTC
>TRBJ2-7|.|TRBV7-8|.
CASSLELGSYEQYF
TGTGCCAGCAGCTTAGAACTGGGCTCCTACGAGCAGTACTTC
>TRBJ1-6|.|TRBV6-5|.
CASGSTSPLHF
TGTGCCAGCGGCAGTACATCACCCCTCCACTTT
>TRBJ2-5|few|TRBV5-1|.
CASSSQVEETQYF
TGCGCCAGCAGCTCACAGGTGGAGGAGACCCAGTACTTC
>TRBJ1-6|.|TRBV25-1|.
CASSEYGDNSPLHF
TGTGCCAGCAGTGAGTACGGGGATAATTCACCCCTCCACTTT
>TRBJ2-3|.|TRBV29-1|.
CSVRGSTDTQYF
TGCAGCGTCCGGGGCAGCACAGATACGCAGTATTTT
>TRBJ2-4|few|TRBV5-5|.
CASSLAEAKNIQYF
TGTGCCAGCAGCTTGGCAGAAGCCAAAAACATTCAGTACTTC
>TRBJ2-5|.|TRBV28|.
CASSLTGSWETQYF
TGTGCCAGCAGTTTGACGGGTTCGTGGGAGACCCAGTACTTC
>TRBJ1-5|.|TRBV27|.
CASSLRGADQPQHF
TGTGCCAGCAGTTTACGGGGAGCCGATCAGCCCCAGCATTTT
>TRBJ1-1|.|TRBV19|.
CASSIRTVPTTEAFF
TGTGCCAGTAGTATCCGGACGGTACCCACCACTGAAGCTTTCTTT
>TRBJ1-2|.|TRBV9|.
CASTGPRNYGYTF
TGTGCCAGCACCGGACCGCGAAACTATGGCTACACCTTC
>TRBJ2-1|.|TRBV2|.
CASSARGTGAYNEQFF
TGTGCCAGCAGTGCCCGCGGAACGGGGGCATACAATGAGCAGTTCTTC
>TRBJ2-6|.|TRBV5-1|.
CASIGGSNPGANVLTF
TGCGCCAGCATTGGGGGATCCAATCCTGGGGCCAACGTCCTGACTTTC
>TRBJ2-7|.|TRBV29-1|TRBD1
CSVGTGGYEQYF
TGCAGCGTGGGGACAGGGGGCTACGAGCAGTACTTC
>TRBJ2-3|few|TRBV14|.
CASSQDGQHTQYF
TGTGCCAGCAGCCAAGATGGACAGCATACGCAGTATTTT
>TRBJ1-2|.|TRBV30|.
CAWSSGAFNYGYTF
TGTGCCTGGAGTTCAGGGGCCTTCAACTATGGCTACACCTTC
>TRBJ1-1|.|TRBV5-1|TRBD1
CASSLASGGFTEAFF
TGCGCCAGCAGCTTGGCCTCAGGGGGCTTCACTGAAGCTTTCTTT
>TRBJ2-7|.|TRBV6-5|TRBD1
CATNRDRFYEQYF
TGTGCCACCAACCGGGACAGGTTCTACGAGCAGTACTTC
>TRBJ1-2|.|TRBV5-1|.
CASSLVPDIYGYTF
TGCGCCAGCAGCTTGGTGCCAGACATCTATGGCTACACCTTC
>TRBJ2-4|.|TRBV30|.
CAWSVRGQNIQYF
TGTGCCTGGAGTGTACGGGGACAAAACATTCAGTACTTC